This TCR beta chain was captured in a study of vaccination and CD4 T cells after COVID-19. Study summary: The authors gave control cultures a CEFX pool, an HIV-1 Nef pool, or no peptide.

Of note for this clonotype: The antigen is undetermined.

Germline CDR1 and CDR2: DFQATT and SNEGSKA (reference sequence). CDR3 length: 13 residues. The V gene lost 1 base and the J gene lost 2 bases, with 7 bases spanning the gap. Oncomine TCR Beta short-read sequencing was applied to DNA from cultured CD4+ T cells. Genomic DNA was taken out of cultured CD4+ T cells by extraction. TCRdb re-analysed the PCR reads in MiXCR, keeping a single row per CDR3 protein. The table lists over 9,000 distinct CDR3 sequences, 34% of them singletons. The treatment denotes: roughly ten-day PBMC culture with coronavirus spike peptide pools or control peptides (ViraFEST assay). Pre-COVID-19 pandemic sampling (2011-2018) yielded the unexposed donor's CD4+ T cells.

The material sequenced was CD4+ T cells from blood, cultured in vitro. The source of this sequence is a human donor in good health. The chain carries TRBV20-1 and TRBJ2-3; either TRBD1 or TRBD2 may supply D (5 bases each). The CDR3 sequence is CSARVGTTDTQYF. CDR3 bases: TGCAGTGCTAGAGTAGGGACCACAGATACGCAGTATTTT.